These 27 T cell receptor beta chains were all obtained from the same sample, sequenced in a study of cytomegalovirus exposure and HLA in healthy donors. PCR amplification relied on 60 Vbeta primers (plus 13 Jbeta primers). Clones were read by immunoSEQ multiplex PCR, and TCRdb kept only the in-frame ones, dropping some. The sample yields about 150,000 clones, approximately 81% seen once. Sequencing was performed on PBMCs. The receptors shown here come from a boy younger than 10 in good health and CMV-seronegative.

The J gene is TRBJ2-1, the V gene TRBV6-1; 7 bases fit TRBD2. The germline V gene encodes CDR1 MNHNS and CDR2 SASEGT. The CDR3 runs to 17 residues. The J segment lost 1 base and the V segment lost 4 bases, leaving 10 bases of the junction unmatched. In nucleotides, the CDR3 is TGTGCCAGCAGTGTTCGGGGGGACGGGAGTTCCTACAATGAGCAGTTCTTC. It specifies CASSVRGDGSSYNEQFF.

The V gene is TRBV11-2, the J gene TRBJ1-2; D might be TRBD1 (6 bases). The CDR3 consists of 15 residues. Germline-derived CDR1 and CDR2 are SGHAT and FQNNGV. Trimming removed 5 bases at V and 3 bases at J, with 16 bases between. CDR3 region: CASSLDRLADYGYTF. The CDR3 DNA reads as TGTGCCAGCAGCCTGGACAGACTAGCAGACTATGGCTACACCTTC.

The V and J genes are TRBV6-5 and TRBJ2-5; TRBD2 agrees at 8 bases. In germline, CDR1 is MNHEY, CDR2 SVGAGI. V lost 6 bases and J lost 1; bases outside the gene matches: 4. The CDR3 is 14 amino acids. The CDR3 DNA reads as TGTGCCAGCAGCCGCGGACTAGCCCAAGAGACCCAGTACTTC. Its protein is CASSRGLAQETQYF.

The chain recombines TRBV30 with TRBJ1-1, with D tentatively TRBD1 (6 bases). The V end was cut by 0 bases, the J end by 5 bases, with 16 bases between. Looked up from germline, CDR1 is GTSNPN and CDR2 is SVGIG (reference sequence). The CDR3 covers 15 residues. CDR3 in amino acids: CAWSVLGGEGTEAFF. The CDR3 DNA follows: TGTGCCTGGAGTGTACTAGGGGGGGAAGGAACTGAAGCTTTCTTT.

The chain combines TRBV7-9 with TRBJ1-1, with D maybe TRBD1 (5 bases). V lost 8 bases to trimming and J lost 3 bases, with 19 bases between them. The CDR3 has 15 residues. Looked up from germline, CDR1 is SEHNR and CDR2 is FQNEAQ (reference sequence). The CDR3 spells CASFDGQGRYTEAFF. The CDR3 nucleotides read TGTGCCAGCTTTGACGGCCAGGGAAGGTACACTGAAGCTTTCTTT.

The chain is built from TRBV6-5 and TRBJ2-7; 7 nucleotides match TRBD1. CDR1 is MNHEY and CDR2 is SVGAGI in the germline V gene. The CDR3 contains 16 residues. Trimming removed 0 bases from V and 6 bases from J; junction bases left unmatched: 11. This chain's CDR3 is CASSYSHSGTVIEQYF. Here the CDR3 DNA reads TGTGCCAGCAGTTACTCGCATTCCGGGACAGTTATCGAGCAGTACTTC.

This rearrangement joins TRBV7-8 to TRBJ1-2; 10 bases line up with TRBD1. Unmatched junction bases numbered 9, after V lost 5 bases and J lost 0 bases. The CDR3 sequence is 17 residues long. Germline lookup yields CDR1 SGHVS and CDR2 FQNEAQ. The CDR3 DNA reads as TGTGCCAGCAGCGGGTCGGACAGGGGGGGATCTAACTATGGCTACACCTTC. Translated: CASSGSDRGGSNYGYTF.

This clone has more than one count but fewer than ten. The V gene is TRBV6-5, the J gene TRBJ2-3; 10 positions agree with TRBD2. CDR3 length: 16 amino acids. J was trimmed by 0 bases and V by 0 bases; bases with no gene match: 0. Germline CDR1 and CDR2: MNHEY and SVGAGI. As DNA, the CDR3 is TGTGCCAGCAGTTACTCTAGCGGGGGGAGCACAGATACGCAGTATTTT. It is translated as CASSYSSGGSTDTQYF.

The chain uses TRBV15 and TRBJ2-5; D is ambiguous. Germline V gene sequence: CDR1 LNHNV, CDR2 YYDKDF (reference sequence). This CDR3 contains 14 residues. The germline V and J ends were trimmed by 2 bases and 4 bases, with 11 bases remaining between them. The CDR3: CATSRTNGGETQYF. The DNA for the CDR3 is TGTGCCACCAGCAGAACCAATGGCGGAGAGACCCAGTACTTC.

There are a few counts of this clone. The chain employs TRBV7-9 and TRBJ1-5; 7 bases fit TRBD1. CDR1 and CDR2 (germline): SEHNR, FQNEAQ (reference sequence). The CDR3 runs 15 residues. The V segment lost 1 base and the J segment 1 base; nucleotides outside the gene matches: 1. Written as DNA, the CDR3 is TGTGCCAGCAGCTTAGAGGGACAGAGCAATCAGCCCCAGCATTTT. Amino acids: CASSLEGQSNQPQHF.

The V and J genes are TRBV5-4 and TRBJ1-4, with TRBD1 matching over 9 bases. With V trimmed by 3 bases and J by 8 bases, 8 bases remained unmatched. Per the germline V gene, CDR1 is SGHNT and CDR2 is YYREEE (reference sequence). The CDR3 totals 15 residues. The CDR3 bases are TGTGCCAGCAGCTCCCCGGGACAGGGATTAGAAAAACTGTTTTTT. This encodes CASSSPGQGLEKLFF.

The V and J genes are TRBV2 and TRBJ1-1; D gene uncertain. Germline CDR1 is SNHLY and CDR2 is FYNNEI. V lost 1 base, J lost 4 bases, and 4 bases lay in between. The CDR3 spans 12 residues. The CDR3 reads CASSEVSTEAFF. The CDR3 DNA sequence: TGTGCCAGCAGTGAAGTCAGCACTGAAGCTTTCTTT.

The chain joins TRBV5-8 to TRBJ2-7; tentatively, D is TRBD1 (8 bases). The CDR3 is 17 amino acids. Trimming cost V 1 base and J 2 bases, with 19 bases left between them. The V gene's germline CDR1 is SGHTS and CDR2 YDEGEE. The CDR3 nucleotides read TGTGCCAGCAGCTTGTGGGAGGGTTGGGACAGGACCTACGAGCAGTACTTC. This sequence encodes CASSLWEGWDRTYEQYF. Full variable domain (rest looked up from reference TRBV5-8 and TRBJ2-7): EAGVTQSPTHLIKTRGQQATLRCSPISGHTSVYWYQQALGLGLQFLLWYDEGEERNRGNFPPRFSGRQFPNYSSELNVNALELEDSALYLCASSLWEGWDRTYEQYFGPGTRLTVT.

This clone is a singleton in its sample. The gene calls are TRBV4-1 and TRBJ2-1, with D maybe TRBD2 (6 bases). Germline lookup yields CDR1 MGHRA and CDR2 YSYEKL. V dropped 1 base and J dropped 4 bases, with 14 bases sitting between them. This CDR3 has 16 amino acids. The CDR3 bases are TGCGCCAGCAGCCAAGCTCAGACTAGAGTGTACAATGAGCAGTTCTTC. This translates into CASSQAQTRVYNEQFF.

This clone was counted once. The rearrangement links TRBV7-3 to TRBJ1-1, with TRBD1 matching over 7 bases. The CDR3 spans 14 residues. Germline values: CDR1 SGHTA, CDR2 FQGTGA. Unmatched junction bases numbered 4, after V lost 5 bases and J lost 1 base. The CDR3 region has the DNA TGTGCCAGCAGCCAAAGGGACAGGAACACTGAAGCTTTCTTT. Residues: CASSQRDRNTEAFF. The full variable domain, in which reference TRBV7-3 and TRBJ1-1 provide the parts outside the CDR3, is GAGVSQTPSNKVTEKGKYVELRCDPISGHTALYWYRQSLGQGPEFLIYFQGTGAADDSGLPNDRFFAVRPEGSVSTLKIQRTERGDSAVYLCASSQRDRNTEAFFGQGTRLTVV.

J is TRBJ2-7 and V is TRBV4-2, with TRBD1 matching 7 bases. CDR1 is LGHNA and CDR2 is YNFKEQ in the germline V gene. This CDR3 has 17 amino acids. With V trimmed by 2 bases and J by 2 bases, 12 bases remained unmatched. This CDR3 reads CASSQIRLDRLAYEQYF. In DNA, the CDR3 is TGTGCCAGCAGCCAAATACGGTTGGACAGGTTAGCCTACGAGCAGTACTTC.

The chain combines TRBV12-5 with TRBJ1-2; tentatively, D is TRBD1 (6 bases). This CDR3 contains 14 residues. CDR1 and CDR2 (germline): LGHNT, FRNRAP. V shed 2 bases and J shed 6 bases, with 13 bases lying between them. CDR3 sequence: CASGLNQGGNGYTF. The CDR3 DNA is TGTGCTAGTGGTTTGAACCAAGGGGGTAATGGCTACACCTTC. The full variable domain, with the rest looked up from reference TRBV12-5 and TRBJ1-2, is DARVTQTPRHKVTEMGQEVTMRCQPILGHNTVFWYRQTMMQGLELLAYFRNRAPLDDSGMPKDRFSAEMPDATLATLKIQPSEPRDSAVYFCASGLNQGGNGYTFGSGTRLTVV.

This chain connects TRBV9 to TRBJ1-4; D possibly corresponds to TRBD1 (6 bases). The V gene lost 3 bases and the J gene lost 1 base, with 7 bases spanning the gap. The CDR3 totals 14 residues. CDR1 and CDR2 (germline): SGDLS, YYNGEE. The CDR3 here is CASSETGTNEKLFF. CDR3 DNA: TGTGCCAGCAGCGAGACAGGAACTAATGAAAAACTGTTTTTT.

As to this clone: Mismatch with germline at one junction end may stem from a read error. V and J are TRBV5-6 and TRBJ2-5; 12 bases line up with TRBD2. The germline CDR1 and CDR2 sequences are SGHDT and YYEEEE. CDR3 size: 17 residues. In DNA form, the CDR3 reads TGTGCCGGCAGCTTTATTGGACTAGCGGGGAGCCAAGAGACCCAGTACTTC. This sequence encodes CAGSFIGLAGSQETQYF.

The sample holds one count of this clone. The chain has TRBV5-1 and TRBJ2-1; TRBD2 agrees at 8 bases. This CDR3 region has 16 residues. CDR1 and CDR2 (germline): SGHRS, YFSETQ. V was clipped by 6 bases and J by 6 bases; unmatched bases: 14. The CDR3 DNA is TGCGCCAGCACCACCCTCCCCGGGGGGGCCCGCAATGAGCAGTTCTTC. Its translation: CASTTLPGGARNEQFF.

The genes are TRBV5-1 and TRBJ1-4, with 9 bases identical to TRBD1. From germline, CDR1 is SGHRS and CDR2 YFSETQ. The J segment lost 5 bases and the V segment lost 3 bases, leaving 11 bases of the junction unmatched. CDR3 length equals 17 residues. CDR3 DNA sequence: TGCGCCAGCAGCTCCCGGACAGGGGCCCCCTTGAATGAAAAACTGTTTTTT. Its translation is CASSSRTGAPLNEKLFF. The full variable domain, completed using reference TRBV5-1 and TRBJ1-4, is KAGVTQTPRYLIKTRGQQVTLSCSPISGHRSVSWYQQTPGQGLQFLFEYFSETQRNKGNFPGRFSGRQFSNSRSEMNVSTLELGDSALYLCASSSRTGAPLNEKLFFGSGTQLSVL.

This clone came up a few times. The J gene is TRBJ1-4, the V gene TRBV5-4; D remains unclear. Per the germline V gene, CDR1 is SGHNT and CDR2 is YYREEE (reference sequence). CDR3 size: 15 residues. V was trimmed by 1 base and J by 0 bases, leaving 7 bases between them. CDR3 sequence reads: CASSLFGTTNEKLFF. As DNA, the CDR3 is TGTGCCAGCAGCTTGTTCGGGACAACTAATGAAAAACTGTTTTTT.

J is TRBJ2-7 and V is TRBV28; 8 bases fit TRBD2. Germline V gene sequence: CDR1 MDHEN, CDR2 SYDVKM. With V trimmed by 2 bases and J by 3 bases, 3 bases remained unmatched. The CDR3 is made up of 14 amino acids. CDR3 residues: CASSLGGTSYEQYF. The CDR3, as DNA: TGTGCCAGCAGTTTAGGGGGGACTAGCTACGAGCAGTACTTC.

The chain combines TRBV29-1 with TRBJ2-2; 8 nucleotides agree with TRBD2. Germline-derived CDR1 and CDR2 are SQVTM and ANQGSEA. Trimming at V came to 1 base and at J to 3 bases, leaving 7 bases not matched to a gene. This CDR3 has 16 residues. The CDR3 DNA follows: TGCAGCGTTGAAGGCGGGGGGCTCCACGACACCGGGGAGCTGTTTTTT. It is translated as CSVEGGGLHDTGELFF.

The chain has TRBV2 and TRBJ2-7; TRBD2 agrees at 8 bases. The V and J ends lost 5 bases and 0 bases, in that order; junction bases with no gene match: 9. The CDR3 spans 16 residues. Germline V lookup: CDR1 SNHLY, CDR2 FYNNEI. This chain's CDR3 is CASSTWAGGSSYEQYF. CDR3 in DNA: TGTGCCAGCAGTACCTGGGCGGGGGGATCCTCCTACGAGCAGTACTTC. Filled out from reference TRBV2 and TRBJ2-7, the complete variable domain reads EPEVTQTPSHQVTQMGQEVILRCVPISNHLYFYWYRQILGQKVEFLVSFYNNEISEKSEIFDDQFSVERPDGSNFTLKIRSTKLEDSAMYFCASSTWAGGSSYEQYFGPGTRLTVT.

The J gene is TRBJ1-4, the V gene TRBV27, with D unclear. There are 14 residues in the CDR3. V was pared by 7 bases and J by 14 bases, with 23 bases between. Per germline, CDR1 MNHEY and CDR2 SMNVEV (reference sequence). CDR3 amino acids: CASMEGWGKSELFF. CDR3 DNA: TGTGCCAGCATGGAGGGCTGGGGAAAAAGCGAGCTGTTTTTT.

The rearrangement joins TRBV29-1 to TRBJ2-1; 15 bases agree with TRBD2. V shed 4 bases, J shed 8 bases, and the junction held 12 bases outside the gene matches. CDR3 size: 17 residues. Germline V gene data show CDR1 as SQVTM and CDR2 as ANQGSEA. CDR3: CSVVGLAGGRNFYEQFF. The CDR3 DNA follows: TGCAGCGTTGTGGGACTAGCGGGAGGTCGAAACTTCTATGAGCAGTTCTTC.